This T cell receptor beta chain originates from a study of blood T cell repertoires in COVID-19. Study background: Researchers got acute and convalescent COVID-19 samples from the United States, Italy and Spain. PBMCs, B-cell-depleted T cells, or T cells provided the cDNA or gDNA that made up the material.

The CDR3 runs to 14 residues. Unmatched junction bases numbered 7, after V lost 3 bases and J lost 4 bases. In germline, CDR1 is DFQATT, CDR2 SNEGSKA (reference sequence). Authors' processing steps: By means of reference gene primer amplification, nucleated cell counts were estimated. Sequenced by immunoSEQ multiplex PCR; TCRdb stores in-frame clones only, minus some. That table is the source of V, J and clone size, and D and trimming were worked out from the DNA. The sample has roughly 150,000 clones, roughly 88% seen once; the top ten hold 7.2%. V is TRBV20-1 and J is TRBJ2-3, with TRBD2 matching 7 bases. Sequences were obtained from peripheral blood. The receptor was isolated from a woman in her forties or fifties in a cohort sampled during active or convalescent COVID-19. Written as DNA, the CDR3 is TGCAGTGCTAGTTCGGGGGGAGGGGCAGATACGCAGTATTTT. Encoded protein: CSASSGGGADTQYF.